This section outlines one T cell receptor (beta chain) sequence together with its context. Antigen unknown. The entry originates in a study of shared clonotypes between healthy human individuals. Overall study results and limits: Roughly 4.7% was the fraction of naive CD4 clonotypes found shared across four donors.

Trimming removed 2 bases at V and 3 bases at J, with 11 bases between. CDR3 size: 14 residues. Germline CDR1 MNHNS, CDR2 SASEGT. Deep-level settings were used for running the assay. Clones were sequenced by immunoSEQ multiplex PCR, and TCRdb holds only the in-frame ones, with some missing. The table shows about 2 million clones, with roughly 94% occurring only once. Sequenced sample: naive CD4+ T cells sorted from blood. Subset here: CD45RA+ positively selected. The TCR comes from a man aged 18 to 29 in good health. The chain recombines TRBV6-1 with TRBJ2-7; D is ambiguous. CDR3 sequence: CASSESGTYYEQYF. The CDR3 DNA reads TGTGCCAGCAGTGAATCGGGCACTTACTACGAGCAGTACTTC.